The entry below describes one T cell receptor (beta chain). TCRdb keeps only in-frame clones here, not all; method: immunoSEQ multiplex PCR. The data contain approximately 480,000 clones, about 83% of them seen just once; the ten biggest clones take up roughly 13%. This entry comes from a study of Ad26.COV2.S vaccination and SARS-CoV-2 variants. Study background: The Ad26.COV2.S arm of the COV1001 trial was where the donor was placed. The study gave Ad26.COV2.S intramuscularly, once or twice 56 days apart.

Treatment noted: around 19 received Ad26.COV2.S at low or high dose, single or two shots; about 5 received placebo; per-sample allocation not given. Day 63 after the first vaccine or placebo injection was the time point for sampling. The individual, an adult aged 18-55 years, was a donor in Boston. CDR3 length: 17 amino acids. Per the germline V gene, CDR1 is ENHRY and CDR2 is SYGVKD. Trimming took off 10 bases at V and 0 bases at J, with 23 bases between the two ends. The sample consisted of peripheral blood, taken in a trial of Ad26.COV2.S vaccine versus placebo. The sequence was collected from a person between 18 and 65 years old who received the Ad26.COV2.S COVID-19 vaccine or a placebo. The chain recombines TRBV10-3 with TRBJ2-3; weak D call: TRBD1 (6 bases). The CDR3 loop reads CATRDTQGMSSTDTQYF. In DNA form, the CDR3 reads TGTGCCACCCGGGACACCCAGGGAATGAGCAGCACAGATACGCAGTATTTT.